This entry lists 26 T cell receptor beta chains sequenced from one sample in a study of T cell responses to AZD1222 COVID-19 vaccine. TCRdb's copy holds only in-frame clones and misses some; the assay was immunoSEQ multiplex PCR. Here the sample spans 130,000 to 150,000 clones, roughly 89% being singletons. The material was peripheral blood, obtained on day 0 of AZD1222 vaccination. The receptors derive from an adult in good health.

The chain employs TRBV6-5 and TRBJ1-2; possibly TRBD1 for D (6 bases). This CDR3 is built from 16 residues. Germline V CDR1 and CDR2: MNHEY, SVGAGI. Trimming cost V 1 base and J 5 bases, with 17 bases left between them. The CDR3 loop reads CASSYLRGWLAYGYTF. Here the CDR3 DNA reads TGTGCCAGCAGTTACTTGAGGGGGTGGCTCGCTTATGGCTACACCTTC.

In the case of this clone: At one of its ends the junction is not consistent with the germline gene, which may arise from a read error. The chain combines TRBV4-1 with TRBJ1-2, with 8 bases identical to TRBD1. From germline, CDR1 is MGHRA and CDR2 YSYEKL. The CDR3 spans 15 residues. Here the CDR3 DNA reads TGCGCCAGCAGCCACTACAGGACAGGGCCCTTCGGCTTCACCTTC. Its protein product is CASSHYRTGPFGFTF.

The chain uses TRBV28 and TRBJ2-1; no clear D. Per germline, CDR1 MDHEN and CDR2 SYDVKM. The CDR3 consists of 11 residues. Trimming pared 3 bases from V and 10 bases from J, leaving 7 bases between. CDR3 residues: CASSFAGEQFF. CDR3 DNA sequence: TGTGCCAGCAGTTTCGCTGGGGAGCAGTTCTTC.

The V gene is TRBV6-4, the J gene TRBJ2-1; TRBD2 agrees at 7 bases. This CDR3 is 14 amino acids long. Germline V gene sequence: CDR1 MRHNA, CDR2 SNTAGT. V shed 8 bases and J 5 bases; nucleotides not matched to a gene: 9. The CDR3 here is CASSAGDNHNEQFF. In nucleotides, the CDR3 is TGTGCCAGCTCCGCGGGAGATAACCACAATGAGCAGTTCTTC.

The chain joins TRBV5-1 to TRBJ1-4, with D possibly matching TRBD1 (5 bases). CDR1 is SGHRS and CDR2 is YFSETQ in the germline V gene. This CDR3 has 15 amino acids. Trimming cost V 0 bases and J 8 bases, with 14 bases left between them. In DNA, the CDR3 is TGCGCCAGCAGCTTGGGAGGGGCTCCGGGCGAAAAACTGTTTTTT. The encoded protein is CASSLGGAPGEKLFF.

The chain joins TRBV7-8 to TRBJ1-3; D is undetermined. The CDR3 is 13 residues long. The V end was cut by 4 bases, the J end by 4 bases, with 8 bases between. Germline CDR1 reads SGHVS; CDR2 reads FQNEAQ. The CDR3 reads CASSSQAGNTIYF. CDR3 coding DNA: TGTGCCAGCAGCTCCCAGGCCGGAAACACCATATATTTT.

V and J are TRBV28 and TRBJ1-3; D may be TRBD1 (5 bases). V was trimmed by 5 bases and J by 0 bases, leaving 11 bases between them. The CDR3 is made up of 15 amino acids. The germline V gene has CDR1 MDHEN and CDR2 SYDVKM. This CDR3 is CASSLDISSGNTIYF. CDR3 DNA sequence: TGTGCCAGCAGTCTGGACATCTCCTCTGGAAACACCATATATTTT.

The CDR3 bases are TGTGCCAGCAAGGATTCTAGCGCTGATACGCAGTATTTT. It yields the protein CASKDSSADTQYF. The chain combines TRBV6-5 with TRBJ2-3, with a weak D call TRBD2 (6 bases). Germline V gene lookup returns CDR1 MNHEY and CDR2 SVGAGI. Deletions cut 7 bases from V and 6 bases from J, with 14 bases between. CDR3 size: 13 residues.

The sample holds one count of this clone. The V gene is TRBV11-2, the J gene TRBJ2-5; 9 positions match TRBD2. The germline gives CDR1 SGHAT, CDR2 FQNNGV. Trimming at V came to 5 bases and at J to 5 bases, leaving 12 bases not matched to a gene. The CDR3 extends over 16 amino acids. Here the CDR3 reads CASSPEAGGPWETQYF. The CDR3 coding sequence is TGTGCCAGCAGCCCGGAGGCGGGAGGGCCGTGGGAGACCCAGTACTTC.

This chain links TRBV9 with TRBJ2-2, with 7 bases fitting TRBD1. The CDR3 loop spans 15 amino acids. Per germline, CDR1 SGDLS and CDR2 YYNGEE. The ends lost 4 bases at V and 2 bases at J; junction bases unmatched: 5. In nucleotides, the CDR3 is TGTGCCAGCAGCACGAGGACAGGCAACACCGGGGAGCTGTTTTTT. It is translated as CASSTRTGNTGELFF.

Only one count was recorded for this clone. The chain carries TRBV30 and TRBJ2-5; D gene ambiguous. Germline CDR1 GTSNPN, CDR2 SVGIG (reference sequence). V shed 3 bases and J shed 0 bases, with 14 bases lying between them. CDR3 length equals 15 residues. DNA for the CDR3: TGTGCCTGGAGGCGGTTCGGCAGGTACCAAGAGACCCAGTACTTC. This sequence encodes CAWRRFGRYQETQYF.

The V gene is TRBV9, the J gene TRBJ1-1; tentative D call: TRBD1 (5 bases). Trimming removed 0 bases at V and 5 bases at J, with 5 bases between. CDR1 and CDR2 (germline): SGDLS, YYNGEE. The CDR3 is made up of 12 amino acids. CDR3 region: CASSVGGTEAFF. The CDR3 coding sequence is TGTGCCAGCAGCGTAGGGGGGACTGAAGCTTTCTTT. Looking up the rest from reference TRBV9 and TRBJ1-1 gives the full variable domain: DSGVTQTPKHLITATGQRVTLRCSPRSGDLSVYWYQQSLDQGLQFLIQYYNGEERAKGNILERFSAQQFPDLHSELNLSSLELGDSALYFCASSVGGTEAFFGQGTRLTVV.

The chain joins TRBV9 to TRBJ2-1; 7 nucleotides match TRBD2. CDR1 and CDR2 from the germline V gene are SGDLS and YYNGEE. CDR3 length: 15 residues. J was trimmed by 6 bases and V by 7 bases; bases with no gene match: 13. CDR3 region: CASGPGAGSGNEQFF. CDR3 DNA sequence: TGTGCCAGCGGGCCGGGAGCGGGAAGCGGCAATGAGCAGTTCTTC.

The rearrangement uses TRBV9 and TRBJ2-1; 13 bases agree with TRBD2. Trimming took 4 bases from V and 9 from J; bases not matched to a gene: 7. Germline CDR1 reads SGDLS; CDR2 reads YYNGEE. This CDR3 contains 15 residues. The DNA of the CDR3 is TGTGCCAGCAGCAAACCGGGACTAGCGGGACTTGAGCAGTTCTTC. This sequence encodes CASSKPGLAGLEQFF.

This sequence joins TRBV5-1 and TRBJ2-7; tentatively, D is TRBD1 (6 bases). Germline loops: CDR1 SGHRS, CDR2 YFSETQ. V lost 7 bases to trimming and J lost 6 bases, with 20 bases between them. This CDR3 has 14 residues. The CDR3 here is CASRRGEGRGEQYF. As DNA, the CDR3 is TGCGCCAGCCGCAGGGGAGAGGGTCGGGGCGAGCAGTACTTC.

The V and J genes are TRBV7-9 and TRBJ2-2, with a possible D match to TRBD1 (6 bases). Germline values: CDR1 SEHNR, CDR2 FQNEAQ (reference sequence). CDR3 size: 15 residues. V was shortened by 5 bases and J by 4 bases, with 14 bases between the two germline ends. The CDR3 DNA reads as TGTGCCAGCAGCGAACGGACAGACAGCACCGGGGAGCTGTTTTTT. It specifies CASSERTDSTGELFF.

CDR3 nucleotides: TGTGCCAGCAGCCCTAGCCCCCTCACCAAGTCCACCGGGGAGCTGTTTTTT. Protein sequence: CASSPSPLTKSTGELFF. This chain links TRBV7-9 with TRBJ2-2; maybe TRBD2 (5 bases). V was trimmed by 5 bases and J by 4 bases, leaving 20 bases between them. The CDR3 loop spans 17 amino acids. Germline lookup yields CDR1 SEHNR and CDR2 FQNEAQ (reference sequence).

This rearrangement joins TRBV6-6 to TRBJ2-1, with D maybe TRBD2 (6 bases). Germline V gives CDR1 MNHNY, CDR2 SVGAGI (reference sequence). This CDR3 contains 15 residues. Trimming stripped 5 bases from V and 8 bases from J, with 19 bases between. DNA of the CDR3: TGTGCCAGCAGTCCGCCTCGGGGGATAAGAGATGAGCAGTTCTTC. It specifies CASSPPRGIRDEQFF.

The chain carries TRBV9 and TRBJ2-1; 9 positions agree with TRBD2. V shed 4 bases, J shed 4 bases, and the junction held 9 bases outside the gene matches. The CDR3 length is 16 residues. Germline CDR1 is SGDLS and CDR2 is YYNGEE. CDR3 in DNA: TGTGCCAGCAGCCCGCGGGAGGGTGGCCCTTACAATGAGCAGTTCTTC. Its protein is CASSPREGGPYNEQFF.

This chain joins TRBV19 and TRBJ2-7, with D uncertain. The CDR3 length is 13 residues. CDR1 is LNHDA and CDR2 is SQIVND in the germline V gene (reference sequence). Trimming cost V 1 base and J 2 bases, with 6 bases left between them. CDR3 in DNA: TGTGCCAGTAGTATAGGACACGCCTACGAGCAGTACTTC. This codes for CASSIGHAYEQYF.

This chain connects TRBV19 to TRBJ2-1, with D perhaps matching TRBD1 (6 bases). Germline assignment: CDR1 LNHDA and CDR2 SQIVND (reference sequence). This CDR3 comprises 18 residues. V lost 1 base and J lost 4, with 20 bases in between. CDR3 bases: TGTGCCAGTAGTATAGGGTTAGGGACATACCCTTTTTACAATGAGCAGTTCTTC. This codes for CASSIGLGTYPFYNEQFF.

This clone has only one observation. V usage is TRBV11-3 and J usage is TRBJ2-7, with a tentative D call TRBD1 (5 bases). V lost 1 base to trimming and J lost 5 bases, with 9 bases between them. There are 13 residues in the CDR3. CDR1 and CDR2 (germline): SGHNT, YENEEA. This chain's CDR3 is CASSLGPRDEQYF. As DNA, the CDR3 is TGTGCCAGCAGCTTAGGTCCCAGGGACGAGCAGTACTTC.

The chain recombines TRBV5-1 with TRBJ2-1, with 10 nucleotides matching TRBD2. From germline, CDR1 is SGHRS and CDR2 YFSETQ. V trimming: 5 bases; J trimming: 7 bases; junction bases outside the gene matches: 6. The CDR3 spans 14 residues. CDR3 sequence reads: CASRTAGGRNEQFF. The CDR3 coding sequence is TGCGCCAGCAGAACAGCGGGAGGGCGGAATGAGCAGTTCTTC.

The chain couples TRBV6-5 to TRBJ2-7; D is perhaps TRBD1 or TRBD2 (5 bases each). Trimming took 6 bases from V and 4 from J, leaving 10 bases between them. This CDR3 has 12 residues. Germline V lookup: CDR1 MNHEY, CDR2 SVGAGI. CDR3 sequence reads: CASSGTAYEQYF. DNA of the CDR3: TGTGCCAGCAGCGGGACCGCATACGAGCAGTACTTC.

The chain joins TRBV5-1 to TRBJ2-3; D is possibly TRBD2 (7 bases). CDR1 and CDR2 (germline): SGHRS, YFSETQ. V lost 0 bases, J lost 2 bases, and 13 bases lay in between. The CDR3 extends over 16 amino acids. The DNA of the CDR3 is TGCGCCAGCAGCTTGGCTAGGGGGAGGGACACAGATACGCAGTATTTT. Translation: CASSLARGRDTDTQYF.

J is TRBJ1-2 and V is TRBV9; a weak D match, TRBD1 (6 bases). From germline, CDR1 is SGDLS and CDR2 YYNGEE. Between the trimmed V and J ends, which lost 3 bases and 8 bases, there was a span of 17 bases. This CDR3 is built from 14 residues. The CDR3 loop reads CASSDRDILGGYTF. The CDR3 nucleotides read TGTGCCAGCAGCGACCGGGACATTCTGGGCGGCTACACCTTC. Variable domain in full (rest from reference TRBV9 and TRBJ1-2): DSGVTQTPKHLITATGQRVTLRCSPRSGDLSVYWYQQSLDQGLQFLIQYYNGEERAKGNILERFSAQQFPDLHSELNLSSLELGDSALYFCASSDRDILGGYTFGSGTRLTVV.